This TCR beta chain was sequenced for a study of beta chain features in type 1 diabetes (dated by TCRdb to 2017 to 2018). Broadly, across the study: Mean age, gender distribution, total cell number and subset yield were not different between patients and healthy donors. A total of roughly 110 million sorted cells were examined across all samples, and the number of cells per subset was strongly correlated with RNA yield. The study compared TCRB repertoires of sorted circulating CD4+ T cell subsets between recently diagnosed type 1 diabetes patients and matched healthy donors. Regulatory and stem cell-like memory subsets were obtained from only 8 patients and roughly 8 healthy donors, while naive and central memory subsets were obtained from all 28 donors. General conclusions and limits of the study: Naive, central memory and regulatory TCRB repertoires appeared more similar among patients than among healthy donors. Shorter templates might be favored by PCR, yet because patient and control samples were amplified and corrected together, any such skew would affect both groups equally. Because cDNA rather than genomic DNA was sequenced, highly expressing activated cells could have been over-represented, although no difference in activation and CD3 levels was found between groups. In all four CD4+ subsets, TCRB CDR3 length was moderately but significantly shorter in type 1 diabetes patients. At VDJ recombination sites, type 1 diabetes patients had fewer insertions and more deleted nucleotides, which implies abnormalities in thymic rearrangement. Only small numbers of individuals were included in the HLA sub-analyses, which left unresolved whether HLA type had any influence on TCRB rearrangement.

The V end gives up 5 bases and the J end 0 bases, leaving 9 bases in the junction not matched to a gene. CDR1 and CDR2, per the germline V gene (reference sequence), are SEHNR and FQNEAQ. The CDR3 numbers 17 residues from cysteine through phenylalanine. Just the 51-base CDR3 DNA is kept, in frame starting at base 1. From each donor, a single peripheral blood sample of approximately 0.11 L on average was drawn into heparinised tubes. Naive, central memory, regulatory and stem cell-like memory CD4+ T cells were sorted on a BD FACSAria II using a panel including CD45RO, CCR7, CD25, CD127, CD95 and CD27. Purity was above 95% for every sorted population. PBMCs were isolated right away by Lymphoprep density gradient centrifugation and were stained directly, without culture. So that batch effects would be minimized, each experiment stained and sorted samples in pairs, pairing one healthy donor with one patient.

As for this clone: It lacks a known antigen. Nothing much larger sits one base from this clone, and base qualities are not available.

All of the isolated RNA was reverse transcribed with the High Capacity cDNA Reverse Transcription Kit, so expressed TCRB transcripts were sequenced. Naive, central memory and regulatory T cell samples underwent deep immunoSEQ sequencing, averaging about 3.57 million total reads per sample. Sorted cells were lysed in RLT buffer, and RNA was extracted using DNase-treated RNeasy Micro or Mini kits according to cell number. To prevent cross-contamination, each cell subset was processed individually, whereas patient and healthy donor samples were processed jointly. The immunoSEQ multiplex PCR was used to amplify TCRB sequences from cDNA, generating 87-bp fragments that spanned the CDR3 region. Sequencing of the amplicons was performed on the Illumina HiSeq platform. Per the authors' processing: PCR bias was corrected computationally using synthetic template baselines, and reads within Hamming distance 2 were collapsed, with unmergeable singletons discarded. Reads were aligned against IMGT so that V, D and J genes, CDR3 length and insertions or deletions at six rearrangement sites could be assigned. Within each subset, clonotype counts were normalized to sorted cell number, after which true diversity and Gini coefficients were computed with the tcR R package. The overlap coefficient, calculated on TCRB nucleotide sequences, was used to measure repertoire sharing. Out-of-frame TCRB sequences from naive cells were analyzed to stand in for the pre-selection repertoire. The table was pulled from immuneACCESS by TCRdb, which kept in-frame rearrangements only. Such tables lose some clones; where checked, under half of the loss comes from unresolved V genes, and the rest has no known cause. V, J and clone size were drawn from that table, and D and trimming were deduced from the DNA. This sample holds 900,000 or so clones; 17% were observed only once. Roughly 0.025% of the sample is in the top ten clones.

The clonotype comes from a young woman in good health. This sequence uses TRBV7-9 and TRBJ1-4, and 7 junction bases match TRBD1. The specimen was naive CD4+ T cells from blood. The cell subset or site label on this specimen signifies: true naive CD4+ T cells. The CDR3 region reads CASSLSAGGATNEKLFF. The base sequence is TGTGCCAGCAGCCTCTCGGCAGGGGGAGCAACTAATGAAAAACTGTTTTTT.